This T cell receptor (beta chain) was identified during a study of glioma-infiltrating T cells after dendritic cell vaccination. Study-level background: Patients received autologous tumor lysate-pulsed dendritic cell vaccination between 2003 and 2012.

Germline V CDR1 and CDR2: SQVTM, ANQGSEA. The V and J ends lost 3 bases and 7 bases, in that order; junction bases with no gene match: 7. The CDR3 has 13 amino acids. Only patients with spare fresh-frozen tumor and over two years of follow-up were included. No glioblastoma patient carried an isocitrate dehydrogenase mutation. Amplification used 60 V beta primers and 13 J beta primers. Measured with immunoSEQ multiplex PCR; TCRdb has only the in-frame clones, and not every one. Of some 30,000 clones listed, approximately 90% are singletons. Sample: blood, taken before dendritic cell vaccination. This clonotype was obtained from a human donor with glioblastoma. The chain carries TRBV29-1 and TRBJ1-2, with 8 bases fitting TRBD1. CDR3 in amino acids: CSVDWSGGRGYTF. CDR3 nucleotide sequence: TGCAGCGTTGATTGGTCAGGGGGCCGTGGCTACACCTTC.